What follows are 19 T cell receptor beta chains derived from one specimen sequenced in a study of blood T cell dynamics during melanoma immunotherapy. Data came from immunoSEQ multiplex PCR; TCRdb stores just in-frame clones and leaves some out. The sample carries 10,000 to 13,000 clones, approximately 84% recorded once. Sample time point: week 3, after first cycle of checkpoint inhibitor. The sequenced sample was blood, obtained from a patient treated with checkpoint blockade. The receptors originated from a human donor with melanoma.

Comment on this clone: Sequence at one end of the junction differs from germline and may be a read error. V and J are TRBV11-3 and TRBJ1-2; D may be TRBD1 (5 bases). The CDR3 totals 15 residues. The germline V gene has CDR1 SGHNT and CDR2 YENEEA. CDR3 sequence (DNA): TGTGCCAGCAGCCCACGAGCCGGGACGGATCTGACCTATTTCTTC. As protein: CASSPRAGTDLTYFF.

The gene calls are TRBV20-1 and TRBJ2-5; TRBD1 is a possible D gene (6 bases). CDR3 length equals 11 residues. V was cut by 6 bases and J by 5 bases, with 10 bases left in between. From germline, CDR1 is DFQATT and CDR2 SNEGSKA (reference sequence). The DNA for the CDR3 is TGCAGTGCCCTGAGGGGGGAGACCCAGTACTTC. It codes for CSALRGETQYF.

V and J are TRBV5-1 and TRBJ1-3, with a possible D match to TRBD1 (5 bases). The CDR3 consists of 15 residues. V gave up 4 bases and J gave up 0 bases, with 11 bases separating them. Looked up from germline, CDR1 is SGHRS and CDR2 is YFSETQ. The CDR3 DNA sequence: TGCGCCAGCAGCACCGAAGGGACCTCTGGAAACACCATATATTTT. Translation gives CASSTEGTSGNTIYF.

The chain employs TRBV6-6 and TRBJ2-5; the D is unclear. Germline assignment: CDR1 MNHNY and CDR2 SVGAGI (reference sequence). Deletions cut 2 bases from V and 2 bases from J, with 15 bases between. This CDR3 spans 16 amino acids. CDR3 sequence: CASSYTSAVAQETQYF. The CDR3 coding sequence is TGTGCCAGCAGTTACACATCCGCTGTAGCTCAAGAGACCCAGTACTTC.

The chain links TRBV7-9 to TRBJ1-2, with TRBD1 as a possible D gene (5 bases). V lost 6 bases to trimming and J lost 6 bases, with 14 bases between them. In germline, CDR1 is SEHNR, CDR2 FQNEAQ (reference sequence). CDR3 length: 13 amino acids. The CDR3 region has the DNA TGTGCCAGCAGTCTCCTTAGGGGAGATGGCTACACCTTC. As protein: CASSLLRGDGYTF.

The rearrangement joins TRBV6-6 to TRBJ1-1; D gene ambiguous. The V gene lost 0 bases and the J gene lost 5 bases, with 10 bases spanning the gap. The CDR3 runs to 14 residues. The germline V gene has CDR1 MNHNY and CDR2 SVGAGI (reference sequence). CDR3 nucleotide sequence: TGTGCCAGCAGTTACTCCCAAGGACGGACTGAAGCTTTCTTT. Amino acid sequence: CASSYSQGRTEAFF.

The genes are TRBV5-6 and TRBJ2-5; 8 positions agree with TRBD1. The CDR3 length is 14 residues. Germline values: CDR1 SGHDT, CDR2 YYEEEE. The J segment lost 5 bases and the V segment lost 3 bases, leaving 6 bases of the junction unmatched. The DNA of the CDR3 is TGTGCCAGCAGCTCCACAGGGGGTCTGGAGACCCAGTACTTC. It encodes CASSSTGGLETQYF.

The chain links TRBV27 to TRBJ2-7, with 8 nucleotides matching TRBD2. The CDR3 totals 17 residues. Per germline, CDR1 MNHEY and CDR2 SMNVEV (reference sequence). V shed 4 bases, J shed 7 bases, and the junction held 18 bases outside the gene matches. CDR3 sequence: CASSSLSWQRGFLEQYF. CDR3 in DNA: TGTGCCAGCAGTTCCCTTTCTTGGCAGCGGGGGTTTTTGGAGCAGTACTTC.

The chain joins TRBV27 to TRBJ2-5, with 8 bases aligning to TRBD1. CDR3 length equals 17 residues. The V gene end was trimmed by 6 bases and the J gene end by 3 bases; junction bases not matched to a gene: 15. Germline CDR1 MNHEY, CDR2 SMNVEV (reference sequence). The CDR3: CASSPEDRTGLKETQYF. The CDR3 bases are TGTGCCAGCAGCCCTGAGGATCGGACAGGGTTAAAAGAGACCCAGTACTTC.

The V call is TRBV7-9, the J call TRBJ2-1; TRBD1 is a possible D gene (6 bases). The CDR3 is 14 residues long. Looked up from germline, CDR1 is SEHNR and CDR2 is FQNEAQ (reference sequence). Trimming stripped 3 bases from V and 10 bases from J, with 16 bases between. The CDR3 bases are TGTGCCAGCAGCTTTTTTCCCCGGACAGTAGAGCAGTTCTTC. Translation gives CASSFFPRTVEQFF.

In DNA, the CDR3 is TGTGCTAGTGGTCCTTCCAGCGGCCCCCCGAACACCGGGGAGCTGTTTTTT. This gives the protein CASGPSSGPPNTGELFF. The chain uses TRBV12-5 and TRBJ2-2, with D tentatively TRBD2 (5 bases). V lost 5 bases and J 0 bases, leaving 16 bases between the germline ends. The CDR3 extends over 17 amino acids. CDR1 and CDR2 from the germline V gene are LGHNT and FRNRAP.

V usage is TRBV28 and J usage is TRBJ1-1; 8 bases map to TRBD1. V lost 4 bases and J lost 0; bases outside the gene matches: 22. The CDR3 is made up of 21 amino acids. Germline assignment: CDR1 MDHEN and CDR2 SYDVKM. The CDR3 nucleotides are TGTGCCAGCAGTTACAACATCCTTAGCCGGCCACAGGGGGGAATGAACACTGAAGCTTTCTTT. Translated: CASSYNILSRPQGGMNTEAFF. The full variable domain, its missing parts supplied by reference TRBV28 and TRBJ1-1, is DVKVTQSSRYLVKRTGEKVFLECVQDMDHENMFWYRQDPGLGLRLIYFSYDVKMKEKGDIPEGYSVSREKKERFSLILESASTNQTSMYLCASSYNILSRPQGGMNTEAFFGQGTRLTVV.

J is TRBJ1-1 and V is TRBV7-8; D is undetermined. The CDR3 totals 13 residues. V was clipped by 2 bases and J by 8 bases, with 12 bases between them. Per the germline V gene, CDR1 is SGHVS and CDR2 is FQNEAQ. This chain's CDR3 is CASSLYGPDEAFF. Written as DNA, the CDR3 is TGTGCCAGCAGCTTATACGGGCCTGACGAAGCTTTCTTT.

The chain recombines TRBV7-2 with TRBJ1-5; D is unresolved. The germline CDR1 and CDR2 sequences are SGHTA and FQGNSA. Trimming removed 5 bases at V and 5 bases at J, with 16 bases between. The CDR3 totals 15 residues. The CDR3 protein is CASSLVWGGDQPQHF. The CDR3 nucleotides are TGTGCCAGCAGCCTTGTCTGGGGTGGGGATCAGCCCCAGCATTTT. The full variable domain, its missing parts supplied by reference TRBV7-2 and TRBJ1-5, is GAGVSQSPSNKVTEKGKDVELRCDPISGHTALYWYRQSLGQGLEFLIYFQGNSAPDKSGLPSDRFSAERTGGSVSTLTIQRTQQEDSAVYLCASSLVWGGDQPQHFGDGTRLSIL.

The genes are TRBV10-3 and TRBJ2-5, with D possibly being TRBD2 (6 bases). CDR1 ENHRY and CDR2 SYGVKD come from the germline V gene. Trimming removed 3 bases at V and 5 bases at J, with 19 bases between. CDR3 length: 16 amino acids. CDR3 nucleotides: TGTGCCATCAGTGAACTCCGGGACTTGGCCAGGGAGACCCAGTACTTC. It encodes CAISELRDLARETQYF.

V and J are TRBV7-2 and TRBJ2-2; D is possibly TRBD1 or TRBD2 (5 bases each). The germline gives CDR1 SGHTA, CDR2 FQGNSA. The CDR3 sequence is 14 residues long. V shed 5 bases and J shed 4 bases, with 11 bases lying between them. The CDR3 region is CASSRDQSTGELFF. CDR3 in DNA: TGTGCCAGCAGCCGGGACCAATCCACCGGGGAGCTGTTTTTT. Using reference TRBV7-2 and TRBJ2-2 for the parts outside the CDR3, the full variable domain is GAGVSQSPSNKVTEKGKDVELRCDPISGHTALYWYRQSLGQGLEFLIYFQGNSAPDKSGLPSDRFSAERTGGSVSTLTIQRTQQEDSAVYLCASSRDQSTGELFFGEGSRLTVL.

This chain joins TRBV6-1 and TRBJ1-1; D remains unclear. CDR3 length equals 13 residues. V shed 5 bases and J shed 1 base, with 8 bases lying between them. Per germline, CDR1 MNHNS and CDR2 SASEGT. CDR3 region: CASSPPRNTEAFF. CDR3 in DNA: TGTGCCAGCAGTCCTCCCCGGAACACTGAAGCTTTCTTT.

In DNA form, the CDR3 reads TGTGCCAGCAGCGCTTCAGGGGGAGCTAACTATGGCTACACCTTC. It codes for CASSASGGANYGYTF. The chain combines TRBV9 with TRBJ1-2, with 7 bases aligning to TRBD1. V shed 3 bases, J shed 0 bases, and the junction held 5 bases outside the gene matches. Germline CDR1 is SGDLS and CDR2 is YYNGEE. This CDR3 is built from 15 residues.

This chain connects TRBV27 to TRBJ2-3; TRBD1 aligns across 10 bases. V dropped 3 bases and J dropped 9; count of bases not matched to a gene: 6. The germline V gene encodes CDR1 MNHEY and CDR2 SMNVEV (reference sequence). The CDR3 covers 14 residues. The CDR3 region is CASSLWDRGGTQYF. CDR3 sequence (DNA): TGTGCCAGCAGTTTGTGGGACAGGGGAGGGACGCAGTATTTT.